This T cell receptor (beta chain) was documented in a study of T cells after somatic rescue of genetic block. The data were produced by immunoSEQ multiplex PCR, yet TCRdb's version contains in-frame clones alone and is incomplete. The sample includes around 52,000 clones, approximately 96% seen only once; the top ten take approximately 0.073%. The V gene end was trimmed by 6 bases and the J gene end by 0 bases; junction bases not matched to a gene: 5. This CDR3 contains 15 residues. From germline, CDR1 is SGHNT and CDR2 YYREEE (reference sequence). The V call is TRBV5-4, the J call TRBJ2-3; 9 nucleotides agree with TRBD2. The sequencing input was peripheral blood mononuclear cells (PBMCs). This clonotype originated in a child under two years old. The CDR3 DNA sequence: TGTGCCAGCAAGGCTAGCGGGACAAGCACAGATACGCAGTATTTT. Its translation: CASKASGTSTDTQYF.